Listed here are 15 T cell receptor beta chains from one sample, sequenced in a study of blood T cell repertoires in COVID-19. Using immunoSEQ multiplex PCR, the repertoire was profiled, and TCRdb retains in-frame clones only, with some absent. Found here are 110,000 to 150,000 clones, 75% to 90% of them singletons; the top ten hold less than 4%. The sample comprised peripheral blood. The receptor set was obtained from a woman in her sixties or seventies with active COVID-19.

This clone was counted a single time. The genes are TRBV18 and TRBJ2-1; 7 bases fit TRBD1. J was trimmed by 8 bases and V by 6 bases; bases with no gene match: 13. In germline, CDR1 is KGHSH, CDR2 LQKENI. The CDR3 spans 15 residues. CDR3 loop: CASSFHKGAGDEQFF. Written as DNA, the CDR3 is TGTGCCAGCTCCTTTCACAAGGGGGCAGGGGATGAGCAGTTCTTC.

The chain recombines TRBV19 with TRBJ2-2; TRBD2 matches 10 bases. V was clipped by 7 bases and J by 8 bases; unmatched bases: 7. This CDR3 has 14 residues. Germline lookup yields CDR1 LNHDA and CDR2 SQIVND (reference sequence). The CDR3 loop reads CASNPGLAVGELFF. CDR3 DNA: TGTGCCAGTAACCCAGGACTAGCGGTAGGGGAGCTGTTTTTT.

This sequence joins TRBV5-1 and TRBJ2-7, with a tentative D call TRBD1 (6 bases). This CDR3 spans 14 amino acids. With 1 base removed from V and 6 bases from J, the gap between germline ends came to 14 bases. CDR1 SGHRS and CDR2 YFSETQ come from the germline V gene. The CDR3 here is CASSLNRETSEQYF. The CDR3 DNA reads TGCGCCAGCAGCTTGAACAGGGAGACCTCCGAGCAGTACTTC.

The J gene is TRBJ2-1, the V gene TRBV7-6; D possibly corresponds to TRBD2 (7 bases). This CDR3 spans 15 amino acids. Looked up from germline, CDR1 is SGHVS and CDR2 is FNYEAQ. V lost 5 bases and J lost 9, with 20 bases in between. CDR3 nucleotide sequence: TGTGCCAGCAGCCCGTTTCGTGGGAGGGGGACTGAGCAGTTCTTC. Translation: CASSPFRGRGTEQFF. Full variable domain (missing parts from reference TRBV7-6 and TRBJ2-1): GAGVSQSPRYKVTKRGQDVALRCDPISGHVSLYWYRQALGQGPEFLTYFNYEAQQDKSGLPNDRFSAERPEGSISTLTIQRTEQRDSAMYRCASSPFRGRGTEQFFGPGTRLTVL.

The chain uses TRBV20-1 and TRBJ2-1; 9 bases are a match to TRBD2. Per the germline V gene, CDR1 is DFQATT and CDR2 is SNEGSKA (reference sequence). V shed 3 bases, J shed 0 bases, and the junction held 15 bases outside the gene matches. The CDR3 is made up of 19 amino acids. CDR3 residues: CSASNGRPTSGRSYNEQFF. In DNA form, the CDR3 reads TGCAGTGCTAGTAATGGGAGGCCGACTAGCGGACGCTCCTACAATGAGCAGTTCTTC.

The V call is TRBV7-8, the J call TRBJ2-5; a possible D gene is TRBD1 (5 bases). The CDR3 runs 12 residues. Germline lookup yields CDR1 SGHVS and CDR2 FQNEAQ. V lost 2 bases, J lost 4 bases, and 5 bases lay in between. The CDR3 loop is CASSLRGETQYF. CDR3 in DNA: TGTGCCAGCAGCTTAAGGGGAGAGACCCAGTACTTC.

The rearrangement uses TRBV21-1 and TRBJ1-2; whether TRBD1, the table's D call, matches the DNA was not checked. TRBV21-1 is classified as a pseudogene. The CDR3 contains 18 residues. CDR3 nucleotide sequence: TGTGCCAGCAGCGAGGGACAGGGTCCGCAATCTTCGAACTATGGCTACACCTTC. Translation gives CASSEGQGPQSSNYGYTF.

The chain couples TRBV9 to TRBJ1-2, with D possibly matching TRBD1 (5 bases). Deletions cut 2 bases from V and 7 bases from J, with 15 bases between. The CDR3 consists of 14 residues. Germline V gene sequence: CDR1 SGDLS, CDR2 YYNGEE. The CDR3 spells CASSVRGVGGGYTF. Here the CDR3 DNA reads TGTGCCAGCAGCGTTCGGGGGGTGGGCGGTGGCTACACCTTC. The full variable domain, rest sourced from reference TRBV9 and TRBJ1-2, is DSGVTQTPKHLITATGQRVTLRCSPRSGDLSVYWYQQSLDQGLQFLIQYYNGEERAKGNILERFSAQQFPDLHSELNLSSLELGDSALYFCASSVRGVGGGYTFGSGTRLTVV.

V usage is TRBV18 and J usage is TRBJ2-1; TRBD1 is a possible D gene (6 bases). There are 14 residues in the CDR3. Germline lookup yields CDR1 KGHSH and CDR2 LQKENI. V was trimmed by 4 bases and J by 5 bases, leaving 12 bases between them. The CDR3 loop is CASSRDRQNNEQFF. CDR3 bases: TGTGCCAGCTCACGTGACAGGCAGAACAATGAGCAGTTCTTC. The full variable domain, with the rest looked up from reference TRBV18 and TRBJ2-1, is NAGVMQNPRHLVRRRGQEARLRCSPMKGHSHVYWYRQLPEEGLKFMVYLQKENIIDESGMPKERFSAEFPKEGPSILRIQQVVRGDSAAYFCASSRDRQNNEQFFGPGTRLTVL.

The chain uses TRBV12-3 or TRBV12-4 and TRBJ1-1; D is perhaps TRBD1 (5 bases). Trimming left V 3 bases short and J 3 bases short, with 8 bases between. This CDR3 spans 13 amino acids. CDR3 in DNA: TGTGCCAGCAGTTTCGGGGGATACACTGAAGCTTTCTTT. Residues: CASSFGGYTEAFF.

The gene calls are TRBV14 and TRBJ2-1, with TRBD1 as a possible D gene (5 bases). The CDR3 consists of 13 residues. V lost 4 bases and J 9 bases, leaving 13 bases between the germline ends. Germline CDR1 SGHDN, CDR2 FVKESK. The CDR3 DNA is TGTGCCAGCAGCCTCCAACAGGTTACTGAGCAGTTCTTC. Its translation is CASSLQQVTEQFF. The full variable domain, with the rest looked up from reference TRBV14 and TRBJ2-1, is EAGVTQFPSHSVIEKGQTVTLRCDPISGHDNLYWYRRVMGKEIKFLLHFVKESKQDESGMPNNRFLAERTGGTYSTLKVQPAELEDSGVYFCASSLQQVTEQFFGPGTRLTVL.

The rearrangement joins TRBV5-3 to TRBJ2-3; 15 bases match TRBD2. TRBV5-3 is flagged as an ORF with uncertain function. V dropped 3 bases and J dropped 4; count of bases not matched to a gene: 6. The CDR3 spans 17 residues. The CDR3 is CARSCPGLAGGPDTQYF. The CDR3 DNA is TGTGCCAGAAGCTGTCCGGGACTAGCGGGAGGACCAGATACGCAGTATTTT.

This chain joins TRBV5-5 and TRBJ2-1; 10 bases match TRBD2. The V segment lost 3 bases and the J segment 10 bases; nucleotides outside the gene matches: 7. This CDR3 region has 14 residues. Germline CDR1 is SGHKS and CDR2 is YYEKEE (reference sequence). The CDR3 loop is CASSSGTSVREQFF. CDR3 sequence (DNA): TGTGCCAGCAGCTCCGGGACTAGCGTCAGGGAGCAGTTCTTC. Full variable domain (remainder filled in from reference TRBV5-5 and TRBJ2-1): DAGVTQSPTHLIKTRGQQVTLRCSPISGHKSVSWYQQVLGQGPQFIFQYYEKEERGRGNFPDRFSARQFPNYSSELNVNALLLGDSALYLCASSSGTSVREQFFGPGTRLTVL.

V is TRBV28 and J is TRBJ1-1; 7 bases are shared with TRBD1. V shed 6 bases and J 1 base; nucleotides not matched to a gene: 8. This CDR3 is 15 amino acids long. The germline V gene has CDR1 MDHEN and CDR2 SYDVKM. CDR3 residues: CASRIFRGANTEAFF. In DNA, the CDR3 is TGTGCCAGCAGGATTTTCAGGGGGGCGAACACTGAAGCTTTCTTT. The entire variable domain, with the rest obtained from reference TRBV28 and TRBJ1-1, is as follows: DVKVTQSSRYLVKRTGEKVFLECVQDMDHENMFWYRQDPGLGLRLIYFSYDVKMKEKGDIPEGYSVSREKKERFSLILESASTNQTSMYLCASRIFRGANTEAFFGQGTRLTVV.

This clone was seen a single time. V and J are TRBV18 and TRBJ2-7; tentatively, D is TRBD2 (6 bases). Trimming shortened V by 3 bases and J by 1 base, and 10 bases separated the two germline ends. This CDR3 has 14 amino acids. Germline V lookup: CDR1 KGHSH, CDR2 LQKENI. CDR3: CASSPLATSYEQYF. Here the CDR3 DNA reads TGTGCCAGCTCACCCCTAGCGACGTCCTACGAGCAGTACTTC.